The 19 T cell receptor beta chains below all came from one sample that was sequenced in a study of control samples from healthy donors and cancer patients. Method: immunoSEQ multiplex PCR; TCRdb's copy keeps in-frame clones and lacks some. The sample carries about 100,000 clones, 87% recorded once. The source material was blood. The receptors stem from a woman in her 50s in good health.

The rearrangement joins TRBV11-3 to TRBJ2-2; 12 bases agree with TRBD2. The V and J ends lost 6 bases and 3 bases, in that order; junction bases with no gene match: 8. The CDR3 totals 17 residues. Germline V gene sequence: CDR1 SGHNT, CDR2 YENEEA. This CDR3 is CASSRRTSGADTGELFF. CDR3 DNA: TGTGCCAGCAGTCGTAGGACTAGCGGGGCCGACACCGGGGAGCTGTTTTTT.

In this sample, this clone turned up a few times. CDR3 in DNA: TGTGCCAGCAGCCCCCTTTGGACAGGGGTCTCTGGAAACACCATATATTTT. Residues: CASSPLWTGVSGNTIYF. This sequence joins TRBV7-9 and TRBJ1-3, with 9 nucleotides matching TRBD1. The CDR3 extends over 17 amino acids. Germline CDR1 is SEHNR and CDR2 is FQNEAQ (reference sequence). Unmatched junction bases numbered 8, after V lost 5 bases and J lost 0 bases. Combining the CDR3 with reference TRBV7-9 and TRBJ1-3 gives the whole variable domain DTGVSQNPRHKITKRGQNVTFRCDPISEHNRLYWYRQTLGQGPEFLTYFQNEAQLEKSRLLSDRFSAERPKGSFSTLEIQRTEQGDSAMYLCASSPLWTGVSGNTIYFGEGSWLTVV.

This clone was seen only once. This chain connects TRBV3-1 (or the pseudogene TRBV3-2) to TRBJ2-4; possible D gene TRBD1, 7 bases. V was shortened by 1 base and J by 4 bases, with 11 bases between the two germline ends. Germline V gene data show CDR1 as LGHDT and CDR2 as YNNKEL (reference sequence). The CDR3 contains 15 residues. The CDR3 sequence: CASSQGAGQKNIQYF. The CDR3 nucleotides are TGTGCCAGCAGCCAAGGGGCGGGACAGAAAAACATTCAGTACTTC.

This rearrangement joins TRBV29-1 to TRBJ1-3, with 7 bases matching TRBD1. V shed 6 bases, J shed 2 bases, and the junction held 10 bases outside the gene matches. CDR1 and CDR2 (germline): SQVTM, ANQGSEA. This CDR3 has 15 residues. CDR3 DNA sequence: TGCAGCGTGGCGCATCCCGGGACAGCTGGAAACACCATATATTTT. Translated, it gives CSVAHPGTAGNTIYF. Together with reference TRBV29-1 and TRBJ1-3, the CDR3 gives the full variable domain: SAVISQKPSRDICQRGTSLTIQCQVDSQVTMMFWYRQQPGQSLTLIATANQGSEATYESGFVIDKFPISRPNLTFSTLTVSNMSPEDSSIYLCSVAHPGTAGNTIYFGEGSWLTVV.

This clone appeared once. The gene calls are TRBV2 and TRBJ2-7; either TRBD1 or TRBD2 may supply D (5 bases each). The CDR3 has 12 residues. V was pared by 7 bases and J by 3 bases, with 10 bases between. The germline gives CDR1 SNHLY, CDR2 FYNNEI. CDR3 sequence (DNA): TGTGCCAGCATGGGACGGAACTACGAGCAGTACTTC. Translation: CASMGRNYEQYF.

This chain connects TRBV7-8 to TRBJ2-7; D might be TRBD1 or TRBD2, each matching 5 bases. The ends were cut back, 3 bases at V and 2 bases at J, with 8 bases in the middle. Germline V gene lookup returns CDR1 SGHVS and CDR2 FQNEAQ. This CDR3 has 13 residues. The chain's CDR3 is CASSLGTAYEQYV. CDR3 sequence (DNA): TGTGCCAGCAGCTTGGGGACGGCCTACGAGCAGTACGTC.

The gene calls are TRBV5-6 and TRBJ2-3; TRBD1 agrees at 7 bases. The CDR3 is 16 amino acids. Germline V gene lookup returns CDR1 SGHDT and CDR2 YYEEEE. J was trimmed by 1 base and V by 4 bases; bases with no gene match: 9. The CDR3 DNA sequence: TGTGCCAGCAGCAGGGGCTGGACAGGAGGCACAGATACGCAGTATTTT. Translating it yields CASSRGWTGGTDTQYF. The full variable domain, completed using reference TRBV5-6 and TRBJ2-3, is DAGVTQSPTHLIKTRGQQVTLRCSPKSGHDTVSWYQQALGQGPQFIFQYYEEEERQRGNFPDRFSGHQFPNYSSELNVNALLLGDSALYLCASSRGWTGGTDTQYFGPGTRLTVL.

The chain joins TRBV19 to TRBJ2-1, with 11 positions matching TRBD2. V dropped 5 bases and J dropped 3; count of bases not matched to a gene: 3. The germline V gene has CDR1 LNHDA and CDR2 SQIVND (reference sequence). The CDR3 covers 15 residues. CDR3 coding DNA: TGTGCCAGTAGTCAACTAGCGGGAGTCTACAATGAGCAGTTCTTC. Translating gives CASSQLAGVYNEQFF.

The chain carries TRBV18 and TRBJ2-3, with TRBD2 matching over 10 bases. The junction had 4 bases not matched to a gene; V was cut back by 1 base and J by 3 bases. Germline loops: CDR1 KGHSH, CDR2 LQKENI. The CDR3 spans 16 residues. The CDR3 is CASSPLLAGGTDTQYF. CDR3 bases: TGTGCCAGCTCACCACTATTAGCGGGAGGAACAGATACGCAGTATTTT.

This clone was recorded a few times. The V gene is TRBV7-6, the J gene TRBJ2-1; 11 nucleotides agree with TRBD2. The V gene's germline CDR1 is SGHVS and CDR2 FNYEAQ. There are 16 residues in the CDR3. J was trimmed by 6 bases and V by 5 bases; bases with no gene match: 9. Written as DNA, the CDR3 is TGTGCCAGCAGCCCATCGGGGCTAGCGGGAGGCAATGAGCAGTTCTTC. As protein: CASSPSGLAGGNEQFF.

The chain is built from TRBV6-5 and TRBJ2-3; possibly TRBD2 for D (5 bases). The V gene's germline CDR1 is MNHEY and CDR2 SVGAGI. This CDR3 spans 14 amino acids. V lost 4 bases to trimming and J lost 0 bases, with 8 bases between them. The CDR3 DNA reads TGTGCCAGCAGTTGGGAGCGGAGCACAGATACGCAGTATTTT. Protein sequence: CASSWERSTDTQYF.

The rearrangement joins TRBV5-1 to TRBJ2-7; the D is unclear. V gave up 5 bases and J gave up 3 bases, with 18 bases separating them. Germline CDR1 is SGHRS and CDR2 is YFSETQ. This CDR3 has 15 residues. The CDR3 region has the DNA TGCGCCAGCAGGCTCGTCGAGGTGACCCTCTACGAGCAGTACTTC. Translated, it gives CASRLVEVTLYEQYF. Drawing the rest from reference TRBV5-1 and TRBJ2-7, the complete variable domain is KAGVTQTPRYLIKTRGQQVTLSCSPISGHRSVSWYQQTPGQGLQFLFEYFSETQRNKGNFPGRFSGRQFSNSRSEMNVSTLELGDSALYLCASRLVEVTLYEQYFGPGTRLTVT.

This CDR3 reads CASKGETLEQYF. CDR3 DNA: TGTGCCAGCAAGGGAGAGACTCTCGAGCAGTACTTC. The rearrangement uses TRBV2 and TRBJ2-7; D might be TRBD2 (5 bases). From germline, CDR1 is SNHLY and CDR2 FYNNEI. CDR3 length: 12 amino acids. Trimming cost V 7 bases and J 6 bases, with 13 bases left between them.

The chain carries TRBV6-5 and TRBJ1-5; no clear D. Germline CDR1 MNHEY, CDR2 SVGAGI. The CDR3 is made up of 14 amino acids. Trimming left V 7 bases short and J 2 bases short, with 12 bases between. This CDR3 is CASMMSGGNQPQHF. The CDR3 DNA sequence: TGTGCCAGCATGATGAGTGGAGGCAATCAGCCCCAGCATTTT.

The CDR3 sequence is CASSSSGTETQYF. In DNA, the CDR3 is TGTGCCAGCAGCTCCAGCGGTACGGAGACCCAGTACTTC. The chain combines TRBV13 with TRBJ2-5, with D possibly matching TRBD2 (5 bases). CDR1 and CDR2 from the germline V gene are PRHDT and FYEKMQ (reference sequence). The CDR3 extends over 13 amino acids. V was clipped by 4 bases and J by 5 bases, with 11 bases between them.

The rearrangement links TRBV5-1 to TRBJ2-4, with 16 nucleotides matching TRBD2. Losses at the gene ends were 4 bases for V and 2 bases for J; bases not matched to a gene: 6. CDR1 SGHRS and CDR2 YFSETQ come from the germline V gene. The CDR3 runs to 18 residues. CDR3 nucleotides: TGCGCCAGCAGCAAGGGACTAGCGGGAGGGCCATCCAAAAACATTCAGTACTTC. It encodes CASSKGLAGGPSKNIQYF. Combining the CDR3 with reference TRBV5-1 and TRBJ2-4 gives the whole variable domain KAGVTQTPRYLIKTRGQQVTLSCSPISGHRSVSWYQQTPGQGLQFLFEYFSETQRNKGNFPGRFSGRQFSNSRSEMNVSTLELGDSALYLCASSKGLAGGPSKNIQYFGAGTRLSVL.

The chain uses TRBV19 and TRBJ2-5, with 10 bases aligning to TRBD1. V shed 3 bases, J shed 7 bases, and the junction held 8 bases outside the gene matches. The CDR3 covers 15 residues. Germline lookup yields CDR1 LNHDA and CDR2 SQIVND (reference sequence). CDR3 region: CASSMTGQGMGTQYF. Written as DNA, the CDR3 is TGTGCCAGTAGTATGACGGGACAGGGGATGGGGACCCAGTACTTC.

V usage is TRBV5-1 and J usage is TRBJ2-2; no reliable D call. Looked up from germline, CDR1 is SGHRS and CDR2 is YFSETQ. CDR3 length: 11 amino acids. The germline V and J ends were trimmed by 9 bases and 2 bases, with 5 bases remaining between them. The CDR3 nucleotides are TGCGCCACCTCAAACACCGGGGAGCTGTTTTTT. Protein product: CATSNTGELFF.

As for this clone: One end of the junction varies from germline; a read error may be responsible. DNA for the CDR3: TGTGCCAGCAGTTTAGTATTAGGAGGGGTGCTGTTTTTT. Its translation is CASSLVLGGVLFF. This sequence joins TRBV12-3 or TRBV12-4 and TRBJ2-2; D perhaps matches TRBD2 (6 bases). This CDR3 has 13 amino acids.